One and the same sample provided the 8 T cell receptor beta chains below, sequenced in a study of PD-L1 blockade in urothelial cancer. Sample time point: pretreatment peripheral blood. TCRdb keeps only in-frame clones here, not all; method: immunoSEQ multiplex PCR. The sample records 100,000 to 150,000 clones, about 81% being singletons. Specimen: PBMCs, collected around atezolizumab (anti-PD-L1) treatment. All receptors derive from a man aged 45-65 years with urothelial cancer.

This chain joins TRBV27 and TRBJ1-5; 7 nucleotides align to TRBD1. Germline V gene data show CDR1 as MNHEY and CDR2 as SMNVEV (reference sequence). CDR3 size: 17 residues. The trim removed 2 bases at V and 5 bases at J, leaving 12 bases unmatched. The CDR3: CASSLMWTGRRDQPQHF. The CDR3, as DNA: TGTGCCAGCAGTTTAATGTGGACAGGTCGTCGAGATCAGCCCCAGCATTTT.

CDR3 sequence (DNA): TGTGCCAGCGAGATGCCGGGACTAGCGGGGGAGCAGTACTTC. As protein: CASEMPGLAGEQYF. V is TRBV6-1 and J is TRBJ2-7; 13 nucleotides agree with TRBD2. The germline V gene encodes CDR1 MNHNS and CDR2 SASEGT. CDR3 length equals 14 residues. V was pared by 8 bases and J by 7 bases, with 8 bases of the junction left unmatched.

The chain combines TRBV7-6 with TRBJ2-2; TRBD2 might be the D (6 bases). V lost 2 bases to trimming and J lost 7 bases, with 14 bases between them. The CDR3 loop spans 15 amino acids. Germline lookup yields CDR1 SGHVS and CDR2 FNYEAQ. The chain's CDR3 is CASSLRRGKHGELFF. The DNA of the CDR3 is TGTGCCAGCAGCTTAAGGCGGGGCAAACACGGGGAGCTGTTTTTT.

The V call is TRBV6-5, the J call TRBJ1-5; 8 bases line up with TRBD1. Looked up from germline, CDR1 is MNHEY and CDR2 is SVGAGI. After removal of 7 bases from V and 5 bases from J, the junction contained 7 bases not matched to a gene. The CDR3 covers 14 residues. CDR3 protein: CASKKTQGDQPQHF. The CDR3 nucleotides are TGTGCCAGCAAGAAAACACAGGGGGATCAGCCCCAGCATTTT.

This chain uses TRBV6-6 with TRBJ2-7, with TRBD1 matching 7 bases. Germline trimming cut 0 bases from V and 0 bases from J; bases unmatched to any gene: 2. The CDR3 has 15 residues. Germline V lookup: CDR1 MNHNY, CDR2 SVGAGI (reference sequence). The CDR3, as DNA: TGTGCCAGCAGTTACTCGACAGGGATCTCCTACGAGCAGTACTTC. It is translated as CASSYSTGISYEQYF.

The V and J genes are TRBV5-6 and TRBJ2-2; 11 bases line up with TRBD2. Germline trimming cut 2 bases from V and 0 bases from J; bases unmatched to any gene: 3. The CDR3 totals 17 residues. In germline, CDR1 is SGHDT, CDR2 YYEEEE. The CDR3: CASSFGLAGSNTGELFF. CDR3 coding DNA: TGTGCCAGCAGCTTCGGACTAGCGGGTTCGAACACCGGGGAGCTGTTTTTT.

This CDR3 reads CASSPEPNYGYTF. The DNA for the CDR3 is TGTGCCAGCAGTCCTGAGCCTAACTATGGCTACACCTTC. This rearrangement joins TRBV9 to TRBJ1-2; no definite D call. This CDR3 is 13 amino acids long. Germline CDR1 is SGDLS and CDR2 is YYNGEE. Trimming took off 5 bases at V and 0 bases at J, with 8 bases between the two ends.

This clone has a single count. V usage is TRBV12-1 and J usage is TRBJ1-5. TRBV12-1 is listed as a pseudogene. CDR3 length: 15 amino acids. CDR3 DNA sequence: TGTGCCAGCAGCTTTGAGAAGGGGCGGGGGGGGCCCCAGCATTTT. Residues: CASSFEKGRGGPQHF.